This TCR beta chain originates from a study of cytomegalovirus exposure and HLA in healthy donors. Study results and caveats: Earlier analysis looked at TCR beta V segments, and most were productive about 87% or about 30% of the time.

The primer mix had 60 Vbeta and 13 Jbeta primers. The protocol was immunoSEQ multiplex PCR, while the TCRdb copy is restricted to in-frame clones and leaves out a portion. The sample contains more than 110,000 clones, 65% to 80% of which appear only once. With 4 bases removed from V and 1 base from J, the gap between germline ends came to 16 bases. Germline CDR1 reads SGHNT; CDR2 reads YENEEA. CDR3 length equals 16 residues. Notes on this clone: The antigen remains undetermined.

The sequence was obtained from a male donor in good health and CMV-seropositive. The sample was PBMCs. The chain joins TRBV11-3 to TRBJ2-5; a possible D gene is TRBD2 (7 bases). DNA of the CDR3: TGTGCCAGCAGCTCGAAAGGGGGGGGCCCCCAAGAGACCCAGTACTTC. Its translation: CASSSKGGGPQETQYF.